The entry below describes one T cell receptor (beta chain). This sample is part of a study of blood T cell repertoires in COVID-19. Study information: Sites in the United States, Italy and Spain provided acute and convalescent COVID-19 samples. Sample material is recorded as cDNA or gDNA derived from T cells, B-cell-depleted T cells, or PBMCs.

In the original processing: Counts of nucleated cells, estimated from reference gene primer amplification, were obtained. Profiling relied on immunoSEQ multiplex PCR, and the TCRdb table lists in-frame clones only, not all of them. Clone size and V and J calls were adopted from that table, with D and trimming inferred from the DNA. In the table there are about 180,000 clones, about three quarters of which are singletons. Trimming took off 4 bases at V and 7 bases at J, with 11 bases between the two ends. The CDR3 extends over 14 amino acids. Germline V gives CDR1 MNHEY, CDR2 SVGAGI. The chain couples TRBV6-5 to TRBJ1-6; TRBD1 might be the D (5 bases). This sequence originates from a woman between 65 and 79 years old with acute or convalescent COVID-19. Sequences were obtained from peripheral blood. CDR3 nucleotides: TGTGCCAGCAGTTCTCGACAGCGAAATTCACCCCTCCACTTT. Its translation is CASSSRQRNSPLHF.